Shown below are 22 T cell receptor beta chains from a single sample sequenced in a study of OX40 agonist ivuxolimab in advanced cancers. Sequencing was performed with immunoSEQ multiplex PCR; in TCRdb, only in-frame clones are kept and a portion is missing. The table includes fewer than 100,000 clones, approximately 91% detected once. This specimen consisted of CD4+ or CD8+ T cells sorted from blood, obtained in a trial of the OX40 agonist ivuxolimab. These receptors all come from an adult with an advanced solid tumor such as melanoma, head and neck, liver or kidney cancer.

This chain connects TRBV5-1 to TRBJ2-6, with 7 bases matching TRBD1. The junction had 13 bases not matched to a gene; V was cut back by 0 bases and J by 4 bases. Per the germline V gene, CDR1 is SGHRS and CDR2 is YFSETQ. CDR3 size: 19 residues. The CDR3 DNA reads TGCGCCAGCAGCTTGGTTTCGCCGGGACAGCCTACCGGGGCCAACGTCCTGACTTTC. The encoded protein is CASSLVSPGQPTGANVLTF.

The V and J genes are TRBV4-1 and TRBJ1-4, with a tentative D call TRBD1 (5 bases). Trimming removed 0 bases at V and 1 base at J, with 12 bases between. CDR1 is MGHRA, CDR2 YSYEKL, per germline. The CDR3 has 17 amino acids. CDR3 coding DNA: TGCGCCAGCAGCCAAGAGTGGCAGGGAGGAACTAATGAAAAACTGTTTTTT. Its translation: CASSQEWQGGTNEKLFF.

The chain has TRBV5-1 and TRBJ1-4; TRBD1 might be the D (6 bases). Germline lookup yields CDR1 SGHRS and CDR2 YFSETQ. The CDR3 spans 14 residues. Trimming removed 0 bases from V and 4 bases from J, with 7 bases in between. DNA for the CDR3: TGCGCCAGCAGCTTGGACAGGGTTAATGAAAAACTGTTTTTT. Encoded protein: CASSLDRVNEKLFF.

V usage is TRBV30 and J usage is TRBJ2-1; no clear D gene. The CDR3 spans 13 residues. Germline CDR1 reads GTSNPN; CDR2 reads SVGIG (reference sequence). The ends were cut back, 0 bases at V and 4 bases at J, with 7 bases in the middle. The CDR3 sequence is CAWSVGGYNEQFF. The CDR3, as DNA: TGTGCCTGGAGTGTAGGCGGATACAATGAGCAGTTCTTC. Based on the CDR3 plus reference TRBV30 and TRBJ2-1, the full variable domain is SQTIHQWPATLVQPVGSPLSLECTVEGTSNPNLYWYRQAAGRGLQLLFYSVGIGQISSEVPQNLSASRPQDRQFILSSKKLLLSDSGFYLCAWSVGGYNEQFFGPGTRLTVL.

This clone occurred once. The J gene is TRBJ2-2, the V gene TRBV7-2; no clear D. Germline V CDR1 and CDR2: SGHTA, FQGNSA. V was clipped by 5 bases and J by 6 bases, with 13 bases between them. There are 14 residues in the CDR3. The CDR3 protein is CASSDSEVAGELFF. CDR3 nucleotide sequence: TGTGCCAGCAGCGACTCAGAGGTGGCCGGGGAGCTGTTTTTT. Using reference TRBV7-2 and TRBJ2-2 for the parts outside the CDR3, the full variable domain is GAGVSQSPSNKVTEKGKDVELRCDPISGHTALYWYRQSLGQGLEFLIYFQGNSAPDKSGLPSDRFSAERTGGSVSTLTIQRTQQEDSAVYLCASSDSEVAGELFFGEGSRLTVL.

The chain combines TRBV18 with TRBJ2-7, with D possibly TRBD1 on 5 matching bases. Trimming shortened V by 2 bases and J by 2 bases, and 10 bases separated the two germline ends. Germline CDR1 reads KGHSH; CDR2 reads LQKENI. The CDR3 totals 14 residues. The CDR3 DNA reads TGTGCCAGCTCACCAGGGGCGGTCACCTACGAGCAGTACTTC. This translates into CASSPGAVTYEQYF.

As DNA, the CDR3 is TGTGCCAGCAGGAGAGCGGGAGGGCCTTCAGATACGCAGTATTTT. Translation gives CASRRAGGPSDTQYF. The rearrangement joins TRBV28 to TRBJ2-3, with 10 bases matching TRBD2. After removal of 6 bases from V and 4 bases from J, the junction contained 7 bases not matched to a gene. In germline, CDR1 is MDHEN, CDR2 SYDVKM. This CDR3 contains 15 residues.

The chain joins TRBV19 to TRBJ2-7; no firm D call. The CDR3 runs 14 residues. Trimming pared 4 bases from V and 3 bases from J, leaving 13 bases between. Looked up from germline, CDR1 is LNHDA and CDR2 is SQIVND (reference sequence). CDR3 in amino acids: CASSSPGLHYEQYF. CDR3 in DNA: TGTGCCAGTAGTAGCCCAGGCTTACACTACGAGCAGTACTTC.

The chain recombines TRBV28 with TRBJ2-7, with D maybe TRBD2 (6 bases). The CDR3 has 15 amino acids. Trimming removed 3 bases from V and 0 bases from J, with 12 bases in between. Germline loops: CDR1 MDHEN, CDR2 SYDVKM. The CDR3 DNA is TGTGCCAGCAGTTTTGGAGGGACCAGCTCCTACGAGCAGTACTTC. Its translation is CASSFGGTSSYEQYF.

V is TRBV5-1 and J is TRBJ1-3; TRBD1 is a possible D gene (6 bases). The CDR3 runs to 15 residues. V lost 4 bases and J 2 bases, leaving 13 bases between the germline ends. Germline CDR1 reads SGHRS; CDR2 reads YFSETQ. This CDR3 is CASSVLGGTGNTIYF. DNA of the CDR3: TGCGCCAGCAGCGTCCTCGGGGGCACTGGAAACACCATATATTTT.

This chain links TRBV7-6 with TRBJ2-2; TRBD2 matches at 8 bases. CDR3 length equals 15 residues. Germline V gene sequence: CDR1 SGHVS, CDR2 FNYEAQ. V lost 3 bases and J lost 0; bases outside the gene matches: 0. CDR3 in amino acids: CASSLTSANTGELFF. The CDR3 DNA follows: TGTGCCAGCAGCTTGACTAGCGCGAACACCGGGGAGCTGTTTTTT.

The rearrangement joins TRBV5-1 to TRBJ2-2; D possibly corresponds to TRBD1 (6 bases). Deletions cut 2 bases from V and 2 bases from J, with 13 bases between. From germline, CDR1 is SGHRS and CDR2 YFSETQ. This CDR3 has 16 residues. The CDR3 DNA is TGCGCCAGCAGCTTACCCGGGACACACAACACCGGGGAGCTGTTTTTT. This translates into CASSLPGTHNTGELFF.

CDR3 loop: CASSQTSGTSYEQYF. For the CDR3, the DNA is TGCGCCAGCAGCCAAACTAGCGGGACTTCCTACGAGCAGTACTTC. This chain joins TRBV4-3 and TRBJ2-7, with TRBD2 matching over 10 bases. V shed 2 bases and J 1 base; nucleotides not matched to a gene: 2. Germline V gene lookup returns CDR1 LGHNA and CDR2 YSLEER. The CDR3 has 15 amino acids.

CDR3 sequence: CASRILLAGGEQYF. The CDR3 DNA is TGTGCCAGCCGTATACTACTAGCGGGAGGCGAGCAGTACTTC. The chain joins TRBV2 to TRBJ2-7; 12 nucleotides align to TRBD2. CDR1 and CDR2 (germline): SNHLY, FYNNEI. This CDR3 has 14 residues. V gave up 8 bases and J gave up 6 bases; unmatched junction bases: 8.

This clone turned up a few times. The rearrangement links TRBV15 to TRBJ2-7; no clear D gene. With 0 bases removed from V and 0 bases from J, the gap between germline ends came to 6 bases. Looked up from germline, CDR1 is LNHNV and CDR2 is YYDKDF (reference sequence). The CDR3 has 14 amino acids. Written as DNA, the CDR3 is TGTGCCACCAGCAGAGATCCGAGCTCCTACGAGCAGTACTTC. Its protein product is CATSRDPSSYEQYF.

The V and J genes are TRBV28 and TRBJ1-2; D uncertain. The germline V gene encodes CDR1 MDHEN and CDR2 SYDVKM. The ends were cut back, 6 bases at V and 5 bases at J, with 22 bases in the middle. The CDR3 is 16 residues long. The CDR3 is CASRPGRVLLTYGYTF. In DNA form, the CDR3 reads TGTGCCAGCAGGCCCGGAAGGGTCCTTCTAACTTATGGCTACACCTTC.

This chain links TRBV6-5 with TRBJ2-2, with a possible D match to TRBD2 (6 bases). This CDR3 is built from 14 residues. CDR1 MNHEY and CDR2 SVGAGI come from the germline V gene. Trimming cost V 5 bases and J 4 bases, with 11 bases left between them. The CDR3 sequence: CASSKLAATGELFF. In DNA, the CDR3 is TGTGCCAGCAGTAAGTTAGCGGCCACCGGGGAGCTGTTTTTT.

The chain recombines TRBV5-4 with TRBJ2-1; TRBD2 is a possible D gene (5 bases). This CDR3 has 14 amino acids. V was shortened by 0 bases and J by 7 bases, with 11 bases between the two germline ends. Germline V gene lookup returns CDR1 SGHNT and CDR2 YYREEE (reference sequence). CDR3 residues: CASSLVASGNEQFF. CDR3 coding DNA: TGTGCCAGCAGCTTGGTAGCCTCGGGGAATGAGCAGTTCTTC.

The chain links TRBV27 to TRBJ2-7, with 7 bases that match TRBD1. The CDR3 totals 15 residues. Germline trimming cut 6 bases from V and 6 bases from J; bases unmatched to any gene: 14. Germline CDR1 and CDR2: MNHEY and SMNVEV (reference sequence). As DNA, the CDR3 is TGTGCCAGCAGCGCCCGCTCGGGACAGAGTTCCGAGCAGTACTTC. It yields the protein CASSARSGQSSEQYF.

The chain has TRBV30 and TRBJ1-4, with D perhaps matching TRBD1 (5 bases). This CDR3 has 15 residues. Germline assignment: CDR1 GTSNPN and CDR2 SVGIG (reference sequence). V gave up 4 bases and J gave up 0 bases, with 12 bases separating them. CDR3 nucleotides: TGTGCCTGGAACCCTACAGGTACAACTAATGAAAAACTGTTTTTT. This encodes CAWNPTGTTNEKLFF.

CDR3 in amino acids: CASSEGWEVYNEQFF. The CDR3 DNA sequence: TGTGCCAGCAGTGAGGGGTGGGAGGTGTACAATGAGCAGTTCTTC. The chain carries TRBV2 and TRBJ2-1, with D perhaps TRBD2 (6 bases). The CDR3 is 15 residues long. The V end was cut by 3 bases, the J end by 4 bases, with 13 bases between. Germline CDR1 and CDR2: SNHLY and FYNNEI.

A single count supports this clone. The chain has TRBV27 and TRBJ2-6; unclear D gene. The germline V and J ends were trimmed by 8 bases and 0 bases, with 17 bases remaining between them. There are 17 residues in the CDR3. CDR1 and CDR2 (germline): MNHEY, SMNVEV (reference sequence). The chain's CDR3 is CASSRTARNSGANVLTF. As DNA, the CDR3 is TGTGCCAGCTCTCGAACGGCCAGAAACTCTGGGGCCAACGTCCTGACTTTC.